The 31 T cell receptor beta chains given below trace back to one sample, sequenced in a study of T cells after yellow fever vaccination. In TCRdb, the 5' RACE reads were re-called with MiXCR into one record per CDR3 protein. This table holds a few hundred thousand distinct CDR3 sequences, roughly 3.9% found once. Sequencing was performed on PBMCs, taken 5 days after the yellow fever booster vaccination. These receptor sequences come from a man younger than 35 who received the YFV17D yellow fever vaccine.

Ten or more counts support this clonotype. This sequence joins TRBV7-9 and TRBJ1-2; 7 positions match TRBD1. The CDR3 totals 14 residues. Germline V gene data show CDR1 as SEHNR and CDR2 as FQNEAQ (reference sequence). The V segment lost 6 bases and the J segment 1 base; nucleotides outside the gene matches: 5. The CDR3 DNA reads as TGTGCCAGCAGGCCAACAGGGGTTAACTATGGCTACACCTTC. Translating gives CASRPTGVNYGYTF.

A few counts support this clonotype. This chain joins TRBV7-8 and TRBJ2-5; D possibly matches TRBD1 or TRBD2 (5 bases each). Germline V gene lookup returns CDR1 SGHVS and CDR2 FQNEAQ. Trimming removed 2 bases at V and 5 bases at J, with 12 bases between. CDR3 size: 14 residues. In DNA, the CDR3 is TGTGCCAGCAGCTTACCGTCGTGGGGGGAGACCCAGTACTTC. This gives the protein CASSLPSWGETQYF. Supplemented by reference TRBV7-8 and TRBJ2-5, the full variable domain reads GAGVSQSPRYKVAKRGQDVALRCDPISGHVSLFWYQQALGQGPEFLTYFQNEAQLDKSGLPSDRFFAERPEGSVSTLKIQRTQQEDSAVYLCASSLPSWGETQYFGPGTRLLVL.

This clonotype was recorded a few times. The chain links TRBV29-1 to TRBJ2-2; D call uncertain. Trimming took 6 bases from V and 0 from J, leaving 8 bases between them. This CDR3 comprises 13 residues. The germline V gene has CDR1 SQVTM and CDR2 ANQGSEA. In DNA form, the CDR3 reads TGCAGCGTGGGAAGGCCGAACACCGGGGAGCTGTTTTTT. Its translation is CSVGRPNTGELFF.

This clonotype was counted many times. The V and J genes are TRBV20-1 and TRBJ2-3; 9 bases agree with TRBD1. Germline CDR1 is DFQATT and CDR2 is SNEGSKA (reference sequence). J was trimmed by 4 bases and V by 1 base; bases with no gene match: 9. This CDR3 is 16 amino acids long. CDR3 DNA: TGCAGTGCTAGAGGGGCCGGGACAGGGTATGCAGATACGCAGTATTTT. This encodes CSARGAGTGYADTQYF.

This clonotype was found a few times. The chain couples TRBV27 to TRBJ1-3; D uncertain. This CDR3 contains 16 residues. V was cut by 2 bases and J by 2 bases, with 13 bases left in between. Looked up from germline, CDR1 is MNHEY and CDR2 is SMNVEV (reference sequence). For the CDR3, the DNA is TGTGCCAGCAGTTTACGGTGGCGAGGAACTGGAAACACCATATATTTT. This encodes CASSLRWRGTGNTIYF.

This clonotype was seen a few times. This chain joins TRBV7-2 and TRBJ2-5; no reliable D call. The V end lost 7 bases, the J end lost 2 bases, and 14 bases lay between the germline ends. This CDR3 is built from 14 residues. CDR1 is SGHTA and CDR2 is FQGNSA in the germline V gene. CDR3: CASTLPASQETQYF. The CDR3, as DNA: TGTGCCAGCACCCTTCCGGCTAGTCAAGAGACCCAGTACTTC.

J is TRBJ2-3 and V is TRBV4-3, with D hard to call. Trimming stripped 0 bases from V and 1 base from J, with 14 bases between. The CDR3 has 17 amino acids. Germline CDR1 and CDR2: LGHNA and YSLEER. The CDR3 nucleotides are TGCGCCAGCAGCCAAGAGATACCAAGGCTGGGCACAGATACGCAGTATTTT. Translating it yields CASSQEIPRLGTDTQYF.

This clonotype was seen only a few times. The chain combines TRBV6-2 or TRBV6-3 with TRBJ2-1, with no clear D. With 2 bases removed from V and 8 bases from J, the gap between germline ends came to 10 bases. Germline V lookup: CDR1 MNHEY, CDR2 SVGEGT. This CDR3 has 13 residues. CDR3 sequence reads: CASSYVPVDEQFF. DNA for the CDR3: TGTGCCAGCAGTTACGTCCCGGTAGATGAGCAGTTCTTC.

This clonotype was seen at least ten times. V is TRBV20-1 and J is TRBJ2-2, with D uncertain. V was clipped by 0 bases and J by 7 bases, with 9 bases between them. The CDR3 contains 13 residues. Per germline, CDR1 DFQATT and CDR2 SNEGSKA (reference sequence). The CDR3 reads CSARDASSGELFF. CDR3 DNA sequence: TGCAGTGCTAGAGATGCATCCAGCGGGGAGCTGTTTTTT.

This chain links TRBV21-1 with TRBJ2-2. TRBV21-1 is assigned pseudogene status. The CDR3 runs 15 residues. The CDR3 protein is CASSKLSGNTGELFF. The CDR3 DNA sequence: TGTGCCAGCAGCAAATTGTCAGGCAACACCGGGGAGCTGTTTTTT.

The gene calls are TRBV19 and TRBJ1-1; tentative D call: TRBD1 (6 bases). The CDR3 runs 14 residues. In germline, CDR1 is LNHDA, CDR2 SQIVND (reference sequence). The V end was cut by 3 bases, the J end by 1 base, with 9 bases between. The CDR3: CASSIQGQNTEAFF. As DNA, the CDR3 is TGTGCCAGTAGTATCCAGGGACAGAACACTGAAGCTTTCTTT.

The chain combines TRBV20-1 with TRBJ1-1; tentative D call: TRBD1 (5 bases). The germline V gene encodes CDR1 DFQATT and CDR2 SNEGSKA (reference sequence). Trimming removed 5 bases from V and 2 bases from J, with 15 bases in between. The CDR3 runs 14 residues. The CDR3 loop reads CSAPPPRDNTEAFF. The CDR3 DNA follows: TGCAGTGCTCCGCCCCCCAGGGACAACACTGAAGCTTTCTTT.

In this sample, this clonotype turned up a few times. The chain combines TRBV5-1 with TRBJ2-7, with D uncertain. V dropped 0 bases and J dropped 0 bases, with 16 bases sitting between them. From germline, CDR1 is SGHRS and CDR2 YFSETQ. This CDR3 has 17 amino acids. The CDR3, as DNA: TGCGCCAGCAGCTTGGCCCCCGCCGGTGGAAGCTCCTACGAGCAGTACGTC. This encodes CASSLAPAGGSSYEQYV.

At least ten counts were recorded for this clonotype. The chain is built from TRBV5-1 and TRBJ2-5; 9 bases line up with TRBD2. This CDR3 spans 15 amino acids. Germline CDR1 reads SGHRS; CDR2 reads YFSETQ. The V segment lost 0 bases and the J segment 2 bases; nucleotides outside the gene matches: 2. CDR3 DNA: TGCGCCAGCAGCTTGGCCGCGGGGGGGCAAGAGACCCAGTACTTC. Translating it yields CASSLAAGGQETQYF. The full variable domain, completed using reference TRBV5-1 and TRBJ2-5, is KAGVTQTPRYLIKTRGQQVTLSCSPISGHRSVSWYQQTPGQGLQFLFEYFSETQRNKGNFPGRFSGRQFSNSRSEMNVSTLELGDSALYLCASSLAAGGQETQYFGPGTRLLVL.

This clonotype was found a few times. The V call is TRBV2, the J call TRBJ2-5; 7 bases align to TRBD1. The germline V gene has CDR1 SNHLY and CDR2 FYNNEI. The ends lost 6 bases at V and 3 bases at J; junction bases unmatched: 1. CDR3 length: 12 amino acids. The CDR3 bases are TGTGCCAGCAGCACAGGGGAAGAGACCCAGTACTTC. It translates to CASSTGEETQYF.

The J gene is TRBJ1-5, the V gene TRBV6-2 or TRBV6-3; TRBD1 aligns across 9 bases. V was pared by 6 bases and J by 5 bases, with 8 bases of the junction left unmatched. Germline V lookup: CDR1 MNHEY, CDR2 SVGEGT. The CDR3 runs 15 residues. The CDR3 DNA follows: TGTGCCAGCAGATTCCCGGGACAGGGTGATCAGCCCCAGCATTTT. Encoded protein: CASRFPGQGDQPQHF.

The table lists this clonotype with a few counts. This rearrangement joins TRBV24-1 to TRBJ2-3, with D unresolved. The V end lost 3 bases, the J end lost 3 bases, and 9 bases lay between the germline ends. The CDR3 covers 14 residues. Germline-derived CDR1 and CDR2 are KGHDR and SFDVKD. The CDR3 is CATSDGRITDTQYF. CDR3 bases: TGTGCCACCAGTGATGGAAGGATTACAGATACGCAGTATTTT.

In this sample, this clonotype turned up many times. The chain has TRBV27 and TRBJ1-2; 10 nucleotides line up with TRBD1. Trimming took 1 base from V and 5 from J; bases not matched to a gene: 10. Germline CDR1 reads MNHEY; CDR2 reads SMNVEV (reference sequence). This CDR3 spans 17 amino acids. CDR3: CASSLYAGGDRGYGYTF. The CDR3, as DNA: TGTGCCAGCAGTTTATACGCCGGCGGGGACAGGGGTTATGGCTACACCTTC.

The DNA for the CDR3 is TGCGCCAGCAGCCAACTTGTCGGACAGGGGGCTTTCACTGAAGCTTTCTTT. It yields the protein CASSQLVGQGAFTEAFF. The J gene is TRBJ1-1, the V gene TRBV4-3, with 11 bases lining up with TRBD1. CDR1 is LGHNA and CDR2 is YSLEER in the germline V gene. V lost 2 bases to trimming and J lost 4 bases; unmatched junction nucleotides: 9. The CDR3 spans 17 residues.

This sequence joins TRBV20-1 and TRBJ2-3; D gene uncertain. Germline V gene data show CDR1 as DFQATT and CDR2 as SNEGSKA (reference sequence). The CDR3 runs to 12 residues. Trimming took off 5 bases at V and 5 bases at J, with 11 bases between the two ends. CDR3 amino acids: CSAQGQVDTQYF. CDR3 in DNA: TGCAGTGCTCAAGGCCAGGTAGATACGCAGTATTTT.

The chain uses TRBV4-2 and TRBJ2-5, with D uncertain. The germline V gene has CDR1 LGHNA and CDR2 YNFKEQ. Trimming stripped 0 bases from V and 5 bases from J, with 10 bases between. The CDR3 consists of 14 residues. The CDR3 DNA follows: TGTGCCAGCAGCCAAGACCGTACGCGGGAGACCCAGTACTTC. It codes for CASSQDRTRETQYF.

This clonotype has at least ten counts. This sequence joins TRBV28 and TRBJ2-1, with 14 bases lining up with TRBD2. The V segment lost 3 bases and the J segment 8 bases; nucleotides outside the gene matches: 3. CDR1 and CDR2 from the germline V gene are MDHEN and SYDVKM. This CDR3 region has 15 residues. CDR3 region: CASSFRLAGGDEQFF. The CDR3 coding sequence is TGTGCCAGCAGTTTTAGACTAGCGGGGGGGGATGAGCAGTTCTTC.

V and J are TRBV18 and TRBJ1-2, with TRBD1 identical over 9 bases. This CDR3 spans 16 amino acids. V lost 3 bases and J lost 2; bases outside the gene matches: 7. The germline V gene has CDR1 KGHSH and CDR2 LQKENI. This CDR3 reads CASSPYTGGQNYGYTF. CDR3 bases: TGTGCCAGCTCACCTTATACAGGGGGCCAGAACTATGGCTACACCTTC.

The chain couples TRBV15 to TRBJ1-4; the match to TRBD1 covers 8 bases. Per germline, CDR1 LNHNV and CDR2 YYDKDF (reference sequence). The CDR3 consists of 14 residues. V lost 3 bases to trimming and J lost 4 bases; unmatched junction nucleotides: 1. Written as DNA, the CDR3 is TGTGCCACCAGCAGGGGACAGGATAATGAAAAACTGTTTTTT. Translated, it gives CATSRGQDNEKLFF.

This chain connects TRBV19 to TRBJ2-2, with D perhaps matching TRBD1 or TRBD2 (6 bases each). The CDR3 sequence is 15 residues long. Trimming shortened V by 3 bases and J by 3 bases, and 11 bases separated the two germline ends. Germline CDR1 reads LNHDA; CDR2 reads SQIVND (reference sequence). As DNA, the CDR3 is TGTGCCAGTAGTATGAGGGGGGCGGACACCGGGGAGCTGTTTTTT. It is translated as CASSMRGADTGELFF.

This clonotype was seen a few times. This chain joins TRBV2 and TRBJ2-2; D possibly corresponds to TRBD1 (5 bases). The ends were cut back, 4 bases at V and 6 bases at J, with 12 bases in the middle. This CDR3 contains 14 residues. The germline V gene has CDR1 SNHLY and CDR2 FYNNEI. The CDR3 reads CASSGQLQAGELFF. Here the CDR3 DNA reads TGTGCCAGCAGTGGACAGCTACAAGCCGGGGAGCTGTTTTTT.

This clonotype was seen repeatedly, ten times or more. The chain recombines TRBV30 with TRBJ2-1; D might be TRBD1 (5 bases). CDR3 length: 12 amino acids. Looked up from germline, CDR1 is GTSNPN and CDR2 is SVGIG (reference sequence). V was clipped by 2 bases and J by 8 bases, with 10 bases between them. Here the CDR3 reads CAWSRQIDEQFF. CDR3 sequence (DNA): TGTGCCTGGAGTCGACAGATCGATGAGCAGTTCTTC. The full variable domain, its missing parts supplied by reference TRBV30 and TRBJ2-1, is SQTIHQWPATLVQPVGSPLSLECTVEGTSNPNLYWYRQAAGRGLQLLFYSVGIGQISSEVPQNLSASRPQDRQFILSSKKLLLSDSGFYLCAWSRQIDEQFFGPGTRLTVL.

This chain joins TRBV20-1 and TRBJ2-1; perhaps D is TRBD1 or TRBD2 (7 bases each). V was trimmed by 7 bases and J by 4 bases, leaving 17 bases between them. This CDR3 is 14 amino acids long. Germline CDR1 and CDR2: DFQATT and SNEGSKA (reference sequence). CDR3 DNA: TGCAGTGGTCTTCAGGGGGGGGCTTACAATGAGCAGTTCTTC. It encodes CSGLQGGAYNEQFF.

This rearrangement joins TRBV12-5 to TRBJ2-5; 12 bases line up with TRBD1. The CDR3 has 15 amino acids. The germline V gene encodes CDR1 LGHNT and CDR2 FRNRAP. With 7 bases clipped from V and 4 bases from J, the junction kept 7 bases outside the gene matches. Here the CDR3 reads CASAPGDRGRETQYF. The CDR3 coding sequence is TGTGCTAGTGCCCCCGGGGACAGGGGGCGAGAGACCCAGTACTTC.

This clonotype has just a few counts. The genes are TRBV19 and TRBJ1-2; D might be TRBD1 (5 bases). The germline V gene has CDR1 LNHDA and CDR2 SQIVND (reference sequence). This CDR3 region has 14 residues. V was trimmed by 5 bases and J by 5 bases, leaving 15 bases between them. CDR3 sequence reads: CASSAATGGYGYTF. Written as DNA, the CDR3 is TGTGCCAGTAGTGCCGCAACCGGGGGGTATGGCTACACCTTC.

CDR3 in DNA: TGTGCCAGCAGTTTCCGCCAGACAGGGCAGGGGACCCAGTACTTC. Translating it yields CASSFRQTGQGTQYF. The rearrangement links TRBV12-3 or TRBV12-4 to TRBJ2-5; 7 bases align to TRBD1. Unmatched junction bases numbered 11, after V lost 3 bases and J lost 7 bases. The CDR3 has 15 amino acids.